Detailed here is one T cell receptor (beta chain). Its antigen is as yet unknown. Time point meaning: persistent/refractory GD, antithyroid drugs over 5 years with positive TRAb. After RNA was extracted from PBMCs, the TCR library was made from it. The data were obtained in a study of regulatory T cells in long-lasting Graves disease. Study results and caveats: Thyroid tissue went unstudied; only peripheral blood was examined. Because few samples were included, accuracy may have been lower.

The ends were cut back, 3 bases at V and 0 bases at J, with 8 bases in the middle. The V gene's germline CDR1 is SGHTA and CDR2 FQGNSA. The CDR3 extends over 15 amino acids. Construction of the TCR beta libraries employed iRepertoire HTBI primers in conjunction with Arm-PCR of CDR3 regions. TCRdb re-called the multiplex PCR reads through MiXCR, storing one row per CDR3 protein. Counted here are over 650,000 distinct CDR3 sequences, 25% to 35% occurring once; the ten biggest clones make up roughly 40%. The chain links TRBV7-2 to TRBJ1-4; D unclear. The source is a female donor with Graves disease. This specimen was peripheral blood mononuclear cells (PBMCs), taken when the disease was refractory, from a patient treated with antithyroid drugs. CDR3 amino acids: CASSLLTATNEKLFF. The CDR3 DNA reads TGTGCCAGCAGCTTGTTAACGGCAACTAATGAAAAACTGTTTTTT.